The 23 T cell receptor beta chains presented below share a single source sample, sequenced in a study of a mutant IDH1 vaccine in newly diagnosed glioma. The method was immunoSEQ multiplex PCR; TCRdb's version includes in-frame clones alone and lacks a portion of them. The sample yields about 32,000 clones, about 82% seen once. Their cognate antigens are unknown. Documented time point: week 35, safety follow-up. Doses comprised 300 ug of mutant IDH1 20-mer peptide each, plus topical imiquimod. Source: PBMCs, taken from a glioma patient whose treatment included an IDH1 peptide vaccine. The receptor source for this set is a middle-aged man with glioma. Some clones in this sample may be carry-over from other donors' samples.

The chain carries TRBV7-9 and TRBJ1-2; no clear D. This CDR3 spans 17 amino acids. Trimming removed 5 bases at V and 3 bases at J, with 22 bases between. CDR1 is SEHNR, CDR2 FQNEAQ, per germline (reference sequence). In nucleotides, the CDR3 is TGTGCCAGCAGCCTCGATTATACAGACATCTTACACTATGGCTACACCTTC. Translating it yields CASSLDYTDILHYGYTF.

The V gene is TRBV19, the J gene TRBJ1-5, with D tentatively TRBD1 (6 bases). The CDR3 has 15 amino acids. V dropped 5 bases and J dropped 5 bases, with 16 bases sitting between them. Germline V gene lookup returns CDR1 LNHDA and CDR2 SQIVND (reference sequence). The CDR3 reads CASSSVGGRDQPQHF. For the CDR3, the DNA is TGTGCCAGTAGTTCGGTGGGGGGCCGGGATCAGCCCCAGCATTTT.

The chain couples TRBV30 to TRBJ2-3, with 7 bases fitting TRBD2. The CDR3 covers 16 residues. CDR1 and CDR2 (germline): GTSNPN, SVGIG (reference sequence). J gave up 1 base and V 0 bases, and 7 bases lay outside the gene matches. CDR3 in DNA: TGTGCCTGGAGTGTCAAGGGTGCGGGGGGCACAGATACGCAGTATTTT. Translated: CAWSVKGAGGTDTQYF. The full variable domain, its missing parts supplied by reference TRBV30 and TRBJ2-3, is SQTIHQWPATLVQPVGSPLSLECTVEGTSNPNLYWYRQAAGRGLQLLFYSVGIGQISSEVPQNLSASRPQDRQFILSSKKLLLSDSGFYLCAWSVKGAGGTDTQYFGPGTRLTVL.

In nucleotides, the CDR3 is TGTGCCTGGAGTGGACAGGGCACAGATACGCAGTATTTT. This translates into CAWSGQGTDTQYF. This rearrangement joins TRBV30 to TRBJ2-3, with D possibly matching TRBD1 (6 bases). Trimming shortened V by 1 base and J by 1 base, and 6 bases separated the two germline ends. The CDR3 spans 13 residues. CDR1 is GTSNPN and CDR2 is SVGIG in the germline V gene (reference sequence).

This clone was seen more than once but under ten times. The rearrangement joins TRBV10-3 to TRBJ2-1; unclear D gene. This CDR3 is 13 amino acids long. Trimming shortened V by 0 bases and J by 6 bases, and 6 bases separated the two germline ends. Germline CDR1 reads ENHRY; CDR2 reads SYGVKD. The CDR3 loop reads CAISESDSNEQFF. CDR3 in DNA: TGTGCCATCAGTGAGTCGGATAGCAATGAGCAGTTCTTC.

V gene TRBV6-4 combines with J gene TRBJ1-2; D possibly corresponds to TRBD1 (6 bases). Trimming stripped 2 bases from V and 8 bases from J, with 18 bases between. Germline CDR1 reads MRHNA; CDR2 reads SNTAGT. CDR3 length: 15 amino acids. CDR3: CASSDLAGAAGGYTF. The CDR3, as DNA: TGTGCCAGCAGTGACCTGGCAGGGGCCGCCGGGGGCTACACCTTC.

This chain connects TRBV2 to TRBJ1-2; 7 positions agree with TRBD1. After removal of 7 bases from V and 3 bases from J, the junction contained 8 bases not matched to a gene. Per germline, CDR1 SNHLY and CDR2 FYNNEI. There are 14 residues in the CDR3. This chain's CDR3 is CASKETGVDYGYTF. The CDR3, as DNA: TGTGCCAGCAAGGAAACAGGGGTTGACTATGGCTACACCTTC.

DNA of the CDR3: TGTGCCAGCAGTGAACCCGGACAGGGGCCCGGGGAGCTGTTTTTT. Translating gives CASSEPGQGPGELFF. The chain has TRBV6-1 and TRBJ2-2; the match to TRBD1 covers 9 bases. Germline CDR1 reads MNHNS; CDR2 reads SASEGT. The CDR3 spans 15 residues. After removal of 2 bases from V and 6 bases from J, the junction contained 4 bases not matched to a gene.

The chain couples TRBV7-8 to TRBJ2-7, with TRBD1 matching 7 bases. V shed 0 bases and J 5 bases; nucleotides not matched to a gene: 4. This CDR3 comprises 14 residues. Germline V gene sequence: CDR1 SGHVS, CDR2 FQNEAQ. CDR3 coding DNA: TGTGCCAGCAGCTTAGCGGGACAGACCCACGAGCAGTACTTC. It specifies CASSLAGQTHEQYF. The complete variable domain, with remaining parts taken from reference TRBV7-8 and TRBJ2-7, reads GAGVSQSPRYKVAKRGQDVALRCDPISGHVSLFWYQQALGQGPEFLTYFQNEAQLDKSGLPSDRFFAERPEGSVSTLKIQRTQQEDSAVYLCASSLAGQTHEQYFGPGTRLTVT.

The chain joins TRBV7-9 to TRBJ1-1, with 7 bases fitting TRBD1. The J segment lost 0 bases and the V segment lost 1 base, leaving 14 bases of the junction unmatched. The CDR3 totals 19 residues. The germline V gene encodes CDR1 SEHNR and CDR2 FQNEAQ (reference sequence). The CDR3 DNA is TGTGCCAGCAGCTTAGGGGTGGGTACAGGGGCAGGAATGAACACTGAAGCTTTCTTT. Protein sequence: CASSLGVGTGAGMNTEAFF.

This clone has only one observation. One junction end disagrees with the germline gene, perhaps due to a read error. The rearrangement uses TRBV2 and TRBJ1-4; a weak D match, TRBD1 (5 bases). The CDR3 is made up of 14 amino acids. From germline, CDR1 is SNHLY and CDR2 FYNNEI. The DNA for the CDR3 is TGTGCTAGCAGGCTACGGGGGACTAATGAAAAACTGTTTTTT. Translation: CASRLRGTNEKLFF.

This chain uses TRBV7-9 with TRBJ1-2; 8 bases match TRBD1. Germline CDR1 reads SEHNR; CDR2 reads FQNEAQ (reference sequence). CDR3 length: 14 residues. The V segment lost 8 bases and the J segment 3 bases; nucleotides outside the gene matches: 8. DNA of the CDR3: TGTGCCAGCGTCTTGGACAGGGAGGACTATGGCTACACCTTC. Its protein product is CASVLDREDYGYTF.

For the CDR3, the DNA is TGTGCCAGTTCCTGGACAGGGGGTTTTGATGAGCAGTTCTTC. Its protein is CASSWTGGFDEQFF. This chain joins TRBV6-1 and TRBJ2-1, with 10 bases aligning to TRBD1. Germline assignment: CDR1 MNHNS and CDR2 SASEGT. V was pared by 9 bases and J by 8 bases, with 10 bases of the junction left unmatched. This CDR3 is 14 amino acids long.

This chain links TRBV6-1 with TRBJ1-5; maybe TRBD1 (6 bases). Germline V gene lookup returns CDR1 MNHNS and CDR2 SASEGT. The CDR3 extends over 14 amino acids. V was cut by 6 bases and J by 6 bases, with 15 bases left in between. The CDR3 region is CASSSTGNSQPQHF. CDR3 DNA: TGTGCCAGCAGCTCAACAGGGAATTCTCAGCCCCAGCATTTT.

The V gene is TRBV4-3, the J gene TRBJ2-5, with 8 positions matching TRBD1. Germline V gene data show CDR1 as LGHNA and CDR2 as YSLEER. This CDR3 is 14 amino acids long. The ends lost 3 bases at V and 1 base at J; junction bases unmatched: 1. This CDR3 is CASSQGQVQETQYF. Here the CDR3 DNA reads TGCGCCAGCAGCCAGGGACAGGTCCAAGAGACCCAGTACTTC.

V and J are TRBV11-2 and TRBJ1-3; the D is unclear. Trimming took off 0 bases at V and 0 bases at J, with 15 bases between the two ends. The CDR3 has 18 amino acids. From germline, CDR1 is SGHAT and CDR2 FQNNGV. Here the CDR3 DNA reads TGTGCCAGCAGCTTAGAGGGTGGCCGGGTACCCTCTGGAAACACCATATATTTT. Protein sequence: CASSLEGGRVPSGNTIYF.

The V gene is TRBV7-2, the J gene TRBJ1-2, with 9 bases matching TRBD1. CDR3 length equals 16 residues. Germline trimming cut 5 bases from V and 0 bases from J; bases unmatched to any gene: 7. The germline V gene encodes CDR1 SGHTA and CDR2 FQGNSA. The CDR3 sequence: CASSVIRTGANYGYTF. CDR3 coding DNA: TGTGCCAGCAGCGTAATAAGGACAGGGGCTAACTATGGCTACACCTTC.

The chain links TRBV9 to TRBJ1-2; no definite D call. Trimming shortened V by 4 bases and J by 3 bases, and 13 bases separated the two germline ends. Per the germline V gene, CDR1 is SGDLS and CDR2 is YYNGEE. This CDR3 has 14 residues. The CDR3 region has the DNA TGTGCCAGCAGCCCCCCCCAGAGGCACTATGGCTACACCTTC. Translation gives CASSPPQRHYGYTF. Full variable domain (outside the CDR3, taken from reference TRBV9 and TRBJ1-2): DSGVTQTPKHLITATGQRVTLRCSPRSGDLSVYWYQQSLDQGLQFLIQYYNGEERAKGNILERFSAQQFPDLHSELNLSSLELGDSALYFCASSPPQRHYGYTFGSGTRLTVV.

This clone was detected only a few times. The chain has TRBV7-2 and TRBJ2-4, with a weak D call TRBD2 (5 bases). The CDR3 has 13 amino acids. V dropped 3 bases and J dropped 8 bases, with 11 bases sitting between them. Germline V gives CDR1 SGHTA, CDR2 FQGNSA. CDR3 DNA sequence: TGTGCCAGCAGCTTGGGCGGGCTGGACATTCAGTACTTC. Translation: CASSLGGLDIQYF.

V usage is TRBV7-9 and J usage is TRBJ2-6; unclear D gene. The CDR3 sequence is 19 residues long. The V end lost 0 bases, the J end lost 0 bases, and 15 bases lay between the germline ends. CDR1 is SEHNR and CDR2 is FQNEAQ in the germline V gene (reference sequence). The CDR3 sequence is CASSLALAEFNSGANVLTF. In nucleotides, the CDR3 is TGTGCCAGCAGCTTAGCTCTGGCGGAGTTTAACTCTGGGGCCAACGTCCTGACTTTC.

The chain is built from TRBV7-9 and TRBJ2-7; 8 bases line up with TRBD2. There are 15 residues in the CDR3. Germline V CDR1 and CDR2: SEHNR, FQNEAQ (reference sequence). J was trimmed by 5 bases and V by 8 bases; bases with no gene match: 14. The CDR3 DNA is TGTGCCAGCGTCCCCACCCGGGGGGGAGTGCACGAGCAGTACTTC. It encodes CASVPTRGGVHEQYF.

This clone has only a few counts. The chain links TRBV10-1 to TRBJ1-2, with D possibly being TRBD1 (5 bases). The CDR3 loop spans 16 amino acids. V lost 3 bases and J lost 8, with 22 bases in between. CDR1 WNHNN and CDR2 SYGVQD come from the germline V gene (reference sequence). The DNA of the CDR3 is TGCGCCAGCAGTGACCCTCTGGGGACGGGATCCTGGGGCTACACCTTC. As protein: CASSDPLGTGSWGYTF.

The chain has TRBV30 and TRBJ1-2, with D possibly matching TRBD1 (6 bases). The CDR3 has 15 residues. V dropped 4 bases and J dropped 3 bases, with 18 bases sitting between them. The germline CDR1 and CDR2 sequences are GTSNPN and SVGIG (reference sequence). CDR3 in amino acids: CAWTQVDSIYYGYTF. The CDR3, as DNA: TGTGCCTGGACCCAGGTGGACAGCATTTACTATGGCTACACCTTC.